Detailed here is one TCR beta chain. This entry comes from a study of OX40 agonist ivuxolimab in advanced cancers. Across the whole study: Each patient was given ivuxolimab into a vein every 2 weeks, at 0.01 to 10 mg/kg. The mean age was approximately 60 years, ranging from about 20 to 79, with approximately 85% of participants male.

Produced via immunoSEQ multiplex PCR; TCRdb's table is partial and in-frame only. The sample has approximately 76,000 clones; about 92% are singletons. Anyone with autoimmune disease history or systemic immunosuppression was excluded. The study sampled blood at baseline, cycle 4 day 1, and cycle 7 day 1. CDR1 and CDR2 (germline): MGHRA, YSYEKL. V lost 2 bases and J lost 5; bases outside the gene matches: 9. The CDR3 is made up of 16 amino acids. This chain joins TRBV4-1 and TRBJ2-5; 9 positions match TRBD2. The sequenced sample was CD4+ or CD8+ T cells sorted from blood, obtained in a trial of the OX40 agonist ivuxolimab. The TCR originated in an adult with an advanced solid tumor such as melanoma, head and neck, liver or kidney cancer. The CDR3 region has the DNA TGCGCCAGCAGCCAAAGAGTCGCGGGGGGGCCGGAGACCCAGTACTTC. Residues: CASSQRVAGGPETQYF.